These T cell receptor beta chains were read from a single sample in a study of CD8 T cells in ankylosing spondylitis. Using its own MiXCR run on the 5' RACE reads, TCRdb lists one record per CDR3 protein. Of fewer than 250,000 distinct CDR3 sequences in the sample, over 9.5% are singletons; the top ten hold about a fifth. Sequences were obtained from blood, either unsorted or a sorted T cell fraction (not recorded which). The receptors shown here come from a male donor with ankylosing spondylitis or in good health (not recorded which). The CDR3 runs from the conserved cysteine through the conserved F or W. The order of the fields is D gene, V gene, J gene, clone size, CDR3 DNA, CDR3 protein. D genes are given only for firm matches. Some rows have no size entry. The others give once, few or many, or a class for an expanded clone.

-,TRBV5-1,TRBJ2-2,few,TGCGCCAGCAGCCCCAGGCGGATCCTAGGCGGCGGGGAGCTGTTTTTT,CASSPRRILGGGELFF
TRBD1,TRBV12-3/TRBV12-4,TRBJ2-6,-,TGTGCCAGCAGCCCTGGGACAGGGACCAACTCTGGGGCCAACGTCCTGACTTTC,CASSPGTGTNSGANVLTF
-,TRBV7-9,TRBJ2-1,many,TGTGCCAGCAGCTGGGATCCCGGGGCGTACTACAATGAGCAGTTCTTC,CASSWDPGAYYNEQFF
-,TRBV7-2,TRBJ1-1,-,TGTGCCAGCAGCTTAAAAAGGGTGGCGGGTGAAGCTTTCTTT,CASSLKRVAGEAFF
-,TRBV20-1,TRBJ1-1,few,TGCAGTGCTAGAGGTCGGGGGGTAGAGGACACTGAAGCTTTCTTT,CSARGRGVEDTEAFF
TRBD1,TRBV7-9,TRBJ2-4,many,TGTGCCAGCACTCCTACAGGGGGGAAAAACATTCAGTACTTC,CASTPTGGKNIQYF
-,TRBV5-4,TRBJ2-5,many,TGTGCCAGCAGCTTGGATGGCGGGCCAGGGGGGCAAGAGACCCAGTACTTC,CASSLDGGPGGQETQYF
-,TRBV6-5,TRBJ2-3,-,TGTGCCAGCAGTTCAGGGGCCGGGACAGATACGCAGTATTTT,CASSSGAGTDTQYF
TRBD2,TRBV9,TRBJ2-1,many,TGTGCCAGCAGCGTTGGGCGGGGGGGCTACAATGAGCAGTTCTTC,CASSVGRGGYNEQFF
-,TRBV5-1,TRBJ1-4,many,TGCGCCAGCAGCTTTCAGGGGAATAATGAAAAACTGTTTTTT,CASSFQGNNEKLFF
-,TRBV7-3,TRBJ2-5,few,TGTGCCAGCAGCTTAATCGGCCGGGAGACCCAGTACTTC,CASSLIGRETQYF
TRBD1,TRBV28,TRBJ2-1,many,TGTGCCACGCTCCGGGACAGGGATGTAAATGAGCAGTTCTTC,CATLRDRDVNEQFF
-,TRBV18,TRBJ2-7,many,TGTGCCAGCTCACCTTCCGTTGGGCCCTACGAGCAGTACTTC,CASSPSVGPYEQYF
-,TRBV5-5,TRBJ2-4,-,TGTGCCAGCAGCTTGGGAGGGGCATTAAACATTCAGTACTTC,CASSLGGALNIQYF
-,TRBV9,TRBJ2-7,-,TGTGCCAGCAGCGCGGGACAAACCCCCCACGAGCAGTACTTC,CASSAGQTPHEQYF
-,TRBV7-9,TRBJ2-5,few,TGTGCCAGCAGCTTATACGGACAGCTAGAAGAGACCCAGTACTTC,CASSLYGQLEETQYF
TRBD1,TRBV5-4,TRBJ1-6,many,TGTGCCAGCAGCTTGGCGACAGGGAGAATCCATTCACCCCTCCACTTT,CASSLATGRIHSPLHF
-,TRBV2,TRBJ2-4,few,TGTGCCAGCAGTGTTACGGCCAAAAACATTCAGTACTTC,CASSVTAKNIQYF
-,TRBV5-1,TRBJ1-1,many,TGCGCCAGCAGCGCCGGGCAGGTAGCACACACTGAAGCTTTCTTT,CASSAGQVAHTEAFF
-,TRBV24-1,TRBJ2-5,few,TGTGCCACCAGTGATTTAGGACGTGGTGGGGAGACCCAGTACTTC,CATSDLGRGGETQYF
-,TRBV20-1,TRBJ2-7,many,TGCAGTGCTACCCCCCTGGAGAAATACGAGCAGTACTTC,CSATPLEKYEQYF
-,TRBV29-1,TRBJ1-2,many,TGCAGCGCCGATGGGCGGGGATCTAACTATGGCTACACCTTC,CSADGRGSNYGYTF
-,TRBV7-2,TRBJ2-1,many,TGTGCCAGCAGCTCACCGGGACGTTTAGATGAGCAGTTCTTC,CASSSPGRLDEQFF
-,TRBV5-1,TRBJ2-1,many,TGCGCCAGCAGCTTGTTTACTACCGAAGCCTCCTACAATGAGCAGTTCTTC,CASSLFTTEASYNEQFF
TRBD2,TRBV5-6,TRBJ2-1,-,TGTGCCAGCAGCGGGGGGGTCGTACGAATCGGTGAGCAGTTCTTC,CASSGGVVRIGEQFF
-,TRBV29-1,TRBJ2-6,-,TGCAGCGTTGGCGGACCCTCTGGGGCCAACGTCCTGACTTTC,CSVGGPSGANVLTF
-,TRBV7-3,TRBJ2-7,many,TGTGCCAGCAGCCCCCTTGGGCAGGAAGGTGAGCAGTACTTC,CASSPLGQEGEQYF
-,TRBV9,TRBJ2-1,many,TGTGCCAGCAGCGTAGGAGGATTATCCTACAATGAGCAGTTCTTC,CASSVGGLSYNEQFF
-,TRBV12-3/TRBV12-4,TRBJ1-1,many,TGTGCCAGCAGTATGGAGAACACTGAAGCTTTCTTT,CASSMENTEAFF